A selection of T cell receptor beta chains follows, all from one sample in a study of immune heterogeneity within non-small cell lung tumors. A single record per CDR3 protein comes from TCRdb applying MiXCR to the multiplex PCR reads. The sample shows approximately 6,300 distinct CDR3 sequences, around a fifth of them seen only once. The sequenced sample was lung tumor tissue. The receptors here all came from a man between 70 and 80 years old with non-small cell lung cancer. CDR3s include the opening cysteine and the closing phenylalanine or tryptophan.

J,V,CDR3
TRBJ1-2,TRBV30,CAWSATGKAGDYGYTF
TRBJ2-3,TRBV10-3,CASSFGSSYTDTQYF
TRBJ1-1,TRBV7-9,CASSPQWAYTHIFF
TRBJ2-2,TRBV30,CAWNPGGTGELFF
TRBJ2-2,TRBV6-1,CASPKGERDRGINTGELFF
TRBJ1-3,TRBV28,CASSSWSGSGNTIYF
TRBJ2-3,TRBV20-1,CSARDPRGVGDTQYF
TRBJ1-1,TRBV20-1,CSARLPLNTEAFF
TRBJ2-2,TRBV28,CARSPVGEVFAGERFF
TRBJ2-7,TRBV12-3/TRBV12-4,CASSFPNYEQYF
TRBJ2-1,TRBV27,CASSPPPDEQFF
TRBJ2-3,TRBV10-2,CASALGRTGYDTQYF
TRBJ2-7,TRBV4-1,CASSQYGDRNYEQYF
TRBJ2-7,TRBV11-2,CASSRSTGEYYEQYF